Listed below are T cell receptor beta chains from one sample, sequenced in a study of shared clonotypes between healthy human individuals. Measured with immunoSEQ multiplex PCR; TCRdb has only the in-frame clones, and not every one. The sample has hundreds of thousands of clones, more than 85% seen once. Sequencing used naive CD8+ T cells sorted from blood. The receptors shown here come from a man younger than 40 in good health. Each CDR3 is given with its conserved first and last residue. The order of the fields is CDR3 length, J gene, clone size, D gene, V gene, CDR3 DNA, CDR3 protein. D genes are given only for firm matches. Clone size is shown for a subset of rows, as once, few, many or a class of expanded clone.

CDR3 length: 14; J gene: TRBJ1-2; clone size: -; D gene: -; V gene: TRBV7-9; CDR3 DNA: TGTGCCAGCAGCTTAGTACAGGCCCACTATGGCTACACCTTC; CDR3 protein: CASSLVQAHYGYTF
CDR3 length: 15; J gene: TRBJ2-7; clone size: -; D gene: TRBD1; V gene: TRBV7-9; CDR3 DNA: TGTGCCAGCAGCTTAACCTCGGACAGGGTCTACGAGCAGTACTTC; CDR3 protein: CASSLTSDRVYEQYF
CDR3 length: 14; J gene: TRBJ1-1; clone size: -; D gene: -; V gene: TRBV6-5; CDR3 DNA: TGTGCCAGCAGTTACGCCGGGGGGGACACTGAAGCTTTCTTT; CDR3 protein: CASSYAGGDTEAFF
CDR3 length: 14; J gene: TRBJ2-7; clone size: -; D gene: TRBD1; V gene: TRBV6-1; CDR3 DNA: TGTGCCAGCAGAGGACAGGTTTGGCTCTACGAGCAGTACTTC; CDR3 protein: CASRGQVWLYEQYF
CDR3 length: 13; J gene: TRBJ2-7; clone size: -; D gene: -; V gene: TRBV28; CDR3 DNA: TGTGCCAGCAGTTTGGGCAGGGGAATCGAGCAGTACTTC; CDR3 protein: CASSLGRGIEQYF
CDR3 length: 16; J gene: TRBJ2-5; clone size: -; D gene: -; V gene: TRBV15; CDR3 DNA: TGTGCCACCAGCAGGGCAACCGGACATTTGAAAGAGACCCAGTACTTC; CDR3 protein: CATSRATGHLKETQYF
CDR3 length: 14; J gene: TRBJ1-2; clone size: -; D gene: TRBD1; V gene: TRBV19; CDR3 DNA: TGTGCCAGTAGCCTCCCTGGGACAGCCTATGGCTACACCTTC; CDR3 protein: CASSLPGTAYGYTF
CDR3 length: 16; J gene: TRBJ2-7; clone size: -; D gene: TRBD2; V gene: TRBV5-1; CDR3 DNA: TGCGCCAGCAGCTTGGCGGGACTAGCGGAGACCTACGAGCAGTACTTC; CDR3 protein: CASSLAGLAETYEQYF
CDR3 length: 16; J gene: TRBJ2-1; clone size: -; D gene: TRBD2; V gene: TRBV9; CDR3 DNA: TGTGCCAGCAGCGTAGAGTCTAGCGGGAGGGTTAATGAGCAGTTCTTC; CDR3 protein: CASSVESSGRVNEQFF
CDR3 length: 14; J gene: TRBJ1-2; clone size: few; D gene: -; V gene: TRBV7-8; CDR3 DNA: TGTGCCAGCACCCCAGGGACCGTGGGCTATGGCTACACCTTC; CDR3 protein: CASTPGTVGYGYTF
CDR3 length: 14; J gene: TRBJ2-7; clone size: -; D gene: -; V gene: TRBV7-9; CDR3 DNA: TGTGCCAGCAGCTTAACTGGGACAAACTACGAGCAGTACTTC; CDR3 protein: CASSLTGTNYEQYF
CDR3 length: 12; J gene: TRBJ2-7; clone size: -; D gene: -; V gene: TRBV10-3; CDR3 DNA: TGTGCCAGCGGACAGACATTCTACGAGCAGTACTTC; CDR3 protein: CASGQTFYEQYF
CDR3 length: 13; J gene: TRBJ2-5; clone size: once; D gene: TRBD2; V gene: TRBV27; CDR3 DNA: TGTGCCAGCAGGGGACTAGCGGGCAGGGCCCAGTACTTC; CDR3 protein: CASRGLAGRAQYF
CDR3 length: 15; J gene: TRBJ1-4; clone size: once; D gene: -; V gene: TRBV18; CDR3 DNA: TGTGCCAGCTCACCGGGGCAGGCCGGTAGTGAAAAACTGTTTTTT; CDR3 protein: CASSPGQAGSEKLFF
CDR3 length: 15; J gene: TRBJ2-6; clone size: -; D gene: -; V gene: TRBV29-1; CDR3 DNA: TGCAGCGTTGAAGACAGCCCCACTGGGGCCAACGTCCTGACTTTC; CDR3 protein: CSVEDSPTGANVLTF
CDR3 length: 12; J gene: TRBJ1-2; clone size: -; D gene: -; V gene: TRBV19; CDR3 DNA: TGTGCCAGTAGTAATCCTCGAGAGGGCTACACCTTC; CDR3 protein: CASSNPREGYTF
CDR3 length: 13; J gene: TRBJ2-7; clone size: -; D gene: -; V gene: TRBV5-4; CDR3 DNA: TGTGCCAGCAGCTTATCAGGGGTCGACGAGCAGTACTTC; CDR3 protein: CASSLSGVDEQYF
CDR3 length: 16; J gene: TRBJ2-1; clone size: -; D gene: -; V gene: TRBV27; CDR3 DNA: TGTGCCAGTCCCATAGGGGGGAGGGCCTCCTACAATGAGCAGTTCTTC; CDR3 protein: CASPIGGRASYNEQFF
CDR3 length: 12; J gene: TRBJ2-3; clone size: -; D gene: -; V gene: TRBV29-1; CDR3 DNA: TGCAGCGTTGGACCTAGCACAGATACGCAGTATTTT; CDR3 protein: CSVGPSTDTQYF
CDR3 length: 13; J gene: TRBJ1-1; clone size: -; D gene: TRBD1; V gene: TRBV7-9; CDR3 DNA: TGTGCCAGCAGCTCGGAACAGGGGCGGTTGGCTTTCTTT; CDR3 protein: CASSSEQGRLAFF
CDR3 length: 19; J gene: TRBJ2-6; clone size: -; D gene: TRBD2; V gene: TRBV15; CDR3 DNA: TGTGCCACCAGCGCACCCGGGACTAGCGAAAGCTCTGGGGCCAACGTCCTGACTTTC; CDR3 protein: CATSAPGTSESSGANVLTF
CDR3 length: 14; J gene: TRBJ1-5; clone size: -; D gene: -; V gene: TRBV6-5; CDR3 DNA: TGTGCCAGCAGTTACTCCTCCCCGAATCAGCCCCAGCATTTT; CDR3 protein: CASSYSSPNQPQHF
CDR3 length: 15; J gene: TRBJ1-2; clone size: -; D gene: -; V gene: TRBV6-4; CDR3 DNA: TGTGCCAGCAGTGAAACGGGGGGTTCTAACTATGGCTACACCTTC; CDR3 protein: CASSETGGSNYGYTF
CDR3 length: 15; J gene: TRBJ1-2; clone size: once; D gene: TRBD1; V gene: TRBV14; CDR3 DNA: TGTGCCAGCAGCGAAAGGGACAGTGGAGCCTCGGGCTACACCTTC; CDR3 protein: CASSERDSGASGYTF
CDR3 length: 15; J gene: TRBJ2-3; clone size: -; D gene: -; V gene: TRBV9; CDR3 DNA: TGTGCCAGCAGTGAGTCGGACGGGAGCTCAGATACGCAGTATTTT; CDR3 protein: CASSESDGSSDTQYF
CDR3 length: 15; J gene: TRBJ2-6; clone size: -; D gene: -; V gene: TRBV27; CDR3 DNA: TGTGCCAGCAGTACGACGAGCTCTGGGGCCAACGTCCTGACTTTC; CDR3 protein: CASSTTSSGANVLTF
CDR3 length: 22; J gene: TRBJ2-1; clone size: -; D gene: TRBD2; V gene: TRBV4-3; CDR3 DNA: TGCGCCAGCAGCCAAGATTCTGAGGGACTAGCGGGAGGGCCGAAGGGGAACAATGAGCAGTTCTTC; CDR3 protein: CASSQDSEGLAGGPKGNNEQFF
CDR3 length: 17; J gene: TRBJ2-1; clone size: -; D gene: TRBD2; V gene: TRBV27; CDR3 DNA: TGTGCCAGCAGTTTAGAAGGGGGACTAGCGAGCTACAATGAGCAGTTCTTC; CDR3 protein: CASSLEGGLASYNEQFF
CDR3 length: 13; J gene: TRBJ2-1; clone size: -; D gene: -; V gene: TRBV7-9; CDR3 DNA: TGTGCCAGCAGCTTAGCGGTCGGGAATGAGCAGTTCTTC; CDR3 protein: CASSLAVGNEQFF
CDR3 length: 15; J gene: TRBJ1-1; clone size: -; D gene: -; V gene: TRBV6-1; CDR3 DNA: TGTGCCAGCAGCCTGTTCAGGGAAAAGAACACTGAAGCTTTCTTT; CDR3 protein: CASSLFREKNTEAFF
CDR3 length: 11; J gene: TRBJ2-1; clone size: -; D gene: -; V gene: TRBV10-2; CDR3 DNA: TGCGCCACTTCTCCAGTCAATGAGCAGTTCTTC; CDR3 protein: CATSPVNEQFF
CDR3 length: 15; J gene: TRBJ2-7; clone size: -; D gene: TRBD1; V gene: TRBV6-5; CDR3 DNA: TGTGCCAGCAAAATTGGGACAGGGGATCCCTACGAGCAGTACTTC; CDR3 protein: CASKIGTGDPYEQYF
CDR3 length: 16; J gene: TRBJ2-1; clone size: -; D gene: TRBD2; V gene: TRBV7-2; CDR3 DNA: TGTGCCAGCAGCTTATCCCGGACTAGGATTTACAATGAGCAGTTCTTC; CDR3 protein: CASSLSRTRIYNEQFF
CDR3 length: 16; J gene: TRBJ2-7; clone size: -; D gene: TRBD2; V gene: TRBV11-2; CDR3 DNA: TGTGCCAGCAGCTTAGTTTCTTTCGCTAGCGGGTACGAGCAGTACTTC; CDR3 protein: CASSLVSFASGYEQYF
CDR3 length: 17; J gene: TRBJ2-7; clone size: -; D gene: TRBD2; V gene: TRBV14; CDR3 DNA: TGTGCCAGCAGCCCCCATATTGGACTAGCGGGAACCTACGAGCAGTACTTC; CDR3 protein: CASSPHIGLAGTYEQYF
CDR3 length: 16; J gene: TRBJ2-7; clone size: -; D gene: -; V gene: TRBV12-2; CDR3 DNA: TGTGCAAGTCGCTTAGCACAGGGTGCCCTCTCCTACGAGCAGTACTTC; CDR3 protein: CASRLAQGALSYEQYF
CDR3 length: 16; J gene: TRBJ2-7; clone size: once; D gene: TRBD1; V gene: TRBV7-2; CDR3 DNA: TGTGCCAGCAGCTTAGGGGTGACAGGGGGTGAAGGCGAGCAGTACTTC; CDR3 protein: CASSLGVTGGEGEQYF
CDR3 length: 16; J gene: TRBJ2-5; clone size: -; D gene: TRBD2; V gene: TRBV4-2; CDR3 DNA: TGTGCCAGCAGCCCAAGGACTAGCGGGAGTCAAGAGACCCAGTACTTC; CDR3 protein: CASSPRTSGSQETQYF
CDR3 length: 16; J gene: TRBJ2-7; clone size: -; D gene: -; V gene: TRBV5-1; CDR3 DNA: TGCGCCAGCAGCTTGGACAGGGTCGTATCCTCCTACGAGCAGTACTTC; CDR3 protein: CASSLDRVVSSYEQYF
CDR3 length: 17; J gene: TRBJ1-5; clone size: few; D gene: -; V gene: TRBV9; CDR3 DNA: TGTGCCAGCAGCGTAAGGGCCAAACCAAATAGCAATCAGCCCCAGCATTTT; CDR3 protein: CASSVRAKPNSNQPQHF
CDR3 length: 15; J gene: TRBJ2-7; clone size: -; D gene: -; V gene: TRBV30; CDR3 DNA: TGTGCCTGGAGTACGTCACGGGACTTTCCCTACGAGCAGTACTTC; CDR3 protein: CAWSTSRDFPYEQYF
CDR3 length: 13; J gene: TRBJ2-1; clone size: -; D gene: -; V gene: TRBV7-7; CDR3 DNA: TGTGCTAGCAGCTTAGTACCCTACAATGAGCAGTTCTTC; CDR3 protein: CASSLVPYNEQFF
CDR3 length: 13; J gene: TRBJ1-4; clone size: -; D gene: -; V gene: TRBV30; CDR3 DNA: TGTGCCTGGAGACAGGTCGATAATGAAAAACTGTTTTTT; CDR3 protein: CAWRQVDNEKLFF
CDR3 length: 14; J gene: TRBJ2-3; clone size: -; D gene: -; V gene: TRBV7-7; CDR3 DNA: TGTGCTGTTTCCCCCACCGCGCAGGGTGATACGCAGTATTTT; CDR3 protein: CAVSPTAQGDTQYF
CDR3 length: 13; J gene: TRBJ2-1; clone size: -; D gene: TRBD2; V gene: TRBV4-3; CDR3 DNA: TGCGCCAGCAGTGGAGCGGGAGACCATGAGCAGTTCTTC; CDR3 protein: CASSGAGDHEQFF